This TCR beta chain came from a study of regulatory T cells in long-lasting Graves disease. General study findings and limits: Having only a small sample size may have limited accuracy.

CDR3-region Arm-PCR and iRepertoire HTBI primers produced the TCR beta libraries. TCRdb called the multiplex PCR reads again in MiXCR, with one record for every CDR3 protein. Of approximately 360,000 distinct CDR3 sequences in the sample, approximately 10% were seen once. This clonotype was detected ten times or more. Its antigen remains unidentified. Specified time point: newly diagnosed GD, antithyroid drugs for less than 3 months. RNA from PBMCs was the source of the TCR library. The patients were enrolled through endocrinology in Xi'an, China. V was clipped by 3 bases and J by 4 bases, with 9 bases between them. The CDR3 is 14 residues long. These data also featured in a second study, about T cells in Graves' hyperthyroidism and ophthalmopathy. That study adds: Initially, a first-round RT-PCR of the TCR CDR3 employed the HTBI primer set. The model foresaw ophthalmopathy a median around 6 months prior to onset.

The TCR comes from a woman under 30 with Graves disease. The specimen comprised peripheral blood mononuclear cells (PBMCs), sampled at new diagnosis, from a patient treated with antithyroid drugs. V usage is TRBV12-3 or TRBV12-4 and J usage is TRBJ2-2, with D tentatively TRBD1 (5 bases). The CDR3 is CASSFWGLTGELFF. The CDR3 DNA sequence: TGTGCCAGCAGTTTCTGGGGCCTCACCGGGGAGCTGTTTTTT.